Following are 22 T cell receptor beta chains from one sample sequenced in a study of PD-L1 blockade in urothelial cancer. Sequenced by immunoSEQ multiplex PCR; TCRdb stores in-frame clones only, minus some. Among around 110,000 clones listed, more than 85% were seen once. Time point noted: peripheral blood 6 weeks after treatment start. The sample was PBMCs, taken around atezolizumab (anti-PD-L1) treatment. These TCRs come from a man aged 60 to 69 with urothelial cancer.

The V call is TRBV6-1, the J call TRBJ1-2, with D possibly matching TRBD1 (6 bases). With 6 bases removed from V and 2 bases from J, the gap between germline ends came to 13 bases. The germline gives CDR1 MNHNS, CDR2 SASEGT. The CDR3 is 14 residues long. The CDR3 sequence is CASRETGSNYGYTF. The CDR3 DNA follows: TGTGCCAGCAGAGAGACAGGCTCGAACTATGGCTACACCTTC.

The chain combines TRBV28 with TRBJ2-3; TRBD1 matches 8 bases. The germline V gene encodes CDR1 MDHEN and CDR2 SYDVKM. There are 15 residues in the CDR3. With 4 bases clipped from V and 4 bases from J, the junction kept 7 bases outside the gene matches. Here the CDR3 reads CASSSGQGVADTQYF. CDR3 coding DNA: TGTGCCAGCAGTTCAGGACAGGGTGTTGCAGATACGCAGTATTTT.

The chain recombines TRBV4-2 with TRBJ1-6, with 7 bases identical to TRBD1. Germline CDR1 reads LGHNA; CDR2 reads YNFKEQ. J lost 0 bases, V lost 1 base, and 3 bases had no gene match. This CDR3 is 17 amino acids long. The CDR3 DNA reads as TGTGCCAGCAGCCAAGCCGGACAGGTCTCCTATAATTCACCCCTCCACTTT. This encodes CASSQAGQVSYNSPLHF.

This rearrangement joins TRBV29-1 to TRBJ2-7; 11 bases agree with TRBD1. From germline, CDR1 is SQVTM and CDR2 ANQGSEA. With 7 bases clipped from V and 3 bases from J, the junction kept 5 bases outside the gene matches. The length of the CDR3 is 13 residues. CDR3 in amino acids: CSAGTGGSYEQYF. The CDR3 DNA reads TGCAGCGCCGGGACAGGGGGTAGCTACGAGCAGTACTTC.

The chain is built from TRBV28 and TRBJ2-7; 13 bases line up with TRBD2. V was pared by 3 bases and J by 7 bases, with 3 bases of the junction left unmatched. CDR3 length: 14 amino acids. The germline V gene has CDR1 MDHEN and CDR2 SYDVKM. CDR3 in amino acids: CASSFLGLAGEQYF. The CDR3 region has the DNA TGTGCCAGCAGTTTTTTGGGACTAGCGGGAGAGCAGTACTTC.

The rearrangement uses TRBV19 and TRBJ2-1, with a weak D call TRBD2 (6 bases). Between the trimmed V and J ends, which lost 1 base and 6 bases, there was a span of 13 bases. CDR1 and CDR2 (germline): LNHDA, SQIVND (reference sequence). The CDR3 contains 15 residues. The CDR3 sequence is CASSIGRTKGNEQFF. For the CDR3, the DNA is TGTGCCAGTAGTATAGGTCGGACTAAGGGCAATGAGCAGTTCTTC.

This chain uses TRBV19 with TRBJ1-1, with D unresolved. The CDR3 runs 13 residues. The V end lost 3 bases, the J end lost 1 base, and 6 bases lay between the germline ends. Germline V CDR1 and CDR2: LNHDA, SQIVND (reference sequence). CDR3: CASSMWPNTEAFF. DNA of the CDR3: TGTGCCAGTAGTATGTGGCCGAACACTGAAGCTTTCTTT.

This chain uses TRBV5-1 with TRBJ2-3; 7 positions match TRBD1. V shed 6 bases, J shed 2 bases, and the junction held 6 bases outside the gene matches. The CDR3 has 14 amino acids. Germline V CDR1 and CDR2: SGHRS, YFSETQ. This CDR3 is CASTWDSDTDTQYF. The CDR3 nucleotides are TGCGCCAGCACCTGGGACAGCGACACAGATACGCAGTATTTT.

This clone was seen just once. The chain couples TRBV2 to TRBJ2-7; 10 bases agree with TRBD1. The CDR3 consists of 14 residues. V was pared by 4 bases and J by 0 bases, with 0 bases of the junction left unmatched. The germline V gene encodes CDR1 SNHLY and CDR2 FYNNEI. The CDR3 region has the DNA TGTGCCAGCAGTGGGGACAGGGGCTCCTACGAGCAGTACTTC. It specifies CASSGDRGSYEQYF.

This rearrangement joins TRBV6-6 to TRBJ1-5, with a tentative D call TRBD1 (6 bases). Germline V gives CDR1 MNHNY, CDR2 SVGAGI (reference sequence). Trimming cost V 6 bases and J 6 bases, with 18 bases left between them. The CDR3 is made up of 15 amino acids. CDR3: CASSLQGITGQPQHF. The CDR3 DNA follows: TGTGCCAGCAGCCTCCAGGGGATTACCGGTCAGCCCCAGCATTTT.

The genes are TRBV30 and TRBJ2-3, with 8 nucleotides matching TRBD2. V dropped 3 bases and J dropped 2; count of bases not matched to a gene: 4. In germline, CDR1 is GTSNPN, CDR2 SVGIG (reference sequence). The CDR3 contains 14 residues. The CDR3 here is CAWSLAGFTDTQYF. The CDR3 nucleotides are TGTGCCTGGAGCTTAGCGGGGTTCACAGATACGCAGTATTTT.

V usage is TRBV7-9 and J usage is TRBJ1-2; TRBD1 agrees at 8 bases. The germline V gene encodes CDR1 SEHNR and CDR2 FQNEAQ (reference sequence). The CDR3 runs 15 residues. The V segment lost 5 bases and the J segment 7 bases; nucleotides outside the gene matches: 12. The CDR3 region is CASSPRAAGGSGYTF. CDR3 nucleotide sequence: TGTGCCAGCAGCCCCCGGGCGGCAGGGGGCAGTGGCTACACCTTC.

V usage is TRBV7-9 and J usage is TRBJ2-1; D remains ambiguous. The CDR3 totals 17 residues. The V and J ends lost 0 bases and 5 bases respectively, with 17 bases between them. CDR1 and CDR2 from the germline V gene are SEHNR and FQNEAQ (reference sequence). CDR3 region: CASSLATVPRVHNEQFF. The DNA for the CDR3 is TGTGCCAGCAGCTTAGCAACCGTTCCTCGGGTCCACAATGAGCAGTTCTTC.

The chain uses TRBV11-2 and TRBJ1-5, with 9 bases fitting TRBD1. In germline, CDR1 is SGHAT, CDR2 FQNNGV. The CDR3 spans 14 residues. V lost 5 bases, J lost 4 bases, and 3 bases stayed unmatched. The DNA of the CDR3 is TGTGCCAGCAGCACAGGGACAGGGAATCAGCCCCAGCATTTT. Translating gives CASSTGTGNQPQHF.

This chain joins TRBV6-6 and TRBJ1-1, with 8 nucleotides matching TRBD1. Germline CDR1 and CDR2: MNHNY and SVGAGI (reference sequence). This CDR3 is built from 14 residues. V was pared by 5 bases and J by 1 base, with 3 bases of the junction left unmatched. In DNA, the CDR3 is TGTGCCAGCAGTACAGGACAGGGGAACACTGAAGCTTTCTTT. Its translation: CASSTGQGNTEAFF.

This chain links TRBV7-2 with TRBJ1-1; 7 bases line up with TRBD1. Germline V gives CDR1 SGHTA, CDR2 FQGNSA. Trimming cost V 5 bases and J 5 bases; bases outside gene matches: 8. The CDR3 extends over 14 amino acids. CDR3 protein: CASSRQGSGTEAFF. CDR3 DNA: TGTGCCAGCAGCAGACAGGGATCGGGGACTGAAGCTTTCTTT.

The V and J genes are TRBV2 and TRBJ1-4, with a possible D match to TRBD1 (5 bases). Trimming removed 4 bases from V and 7 bases from J, with 16 bases in between. This CDR3 is built from 15 residues. Per the germline V gene, CDR1 is SNHLY and CDR2 is FYNNEI. The CDR3: CASSVIGGDGEKLFF. CDR3 DNA sequence: TGTGCCAGCAGTGTAATCGGAGGGGATGGTGAAAAACTGTTTTTT.

For this clone: The identical CDR3 is also encoded by other nucleotide sequences in the sample. CDR3 sequence reads: CASSLRLAGQETQYF. CDR3 sequence (DNA): TGTGCCAGCAGCTTGAGGCTAGCGGGGCAAGAGACCCAGTACTTC. This chain links TRBV5-4 with TRBJ2-5, with 9 bases identical to TRBD2. Germline V gene sequence: CDR1 SGHNT, CDR2 YYREEE (reference sequence). This CDR3 has 15 amino acids. V shed 1 base, J shed 2 bases, and the junction held 3 bases outside the gene matches.

The J gene is TRBJ2-3, the V gene TRBV7-2; 7 nucleotides align to TRBD2. The CDR3 spans 16 residues. J lost 4 bases, V lost 5 bases, and 12 bases had no gene match. CDR1 and CDR2 (germline): SGHTA, FQGNSA. The CDR3 here is CASSPQAGFGSDTQYF. The CDR3 DNA sequence: TGTGCCAGCAGCCCCCAAGCGGGGTTTGGCTCAGATACGCAGTATTTT.

The V and J genes are TRBV27 and TRBJ1-1; D remains unclear. The CDR3 runs 14 residues. V shed 4 bases and J shed 10 bases, with 19 bases lying between them. Per the germline V gene, CDR1 is MNHEY and CDR2 is SMNVEV (reference sequence). The CDR3: CASSSTATVRPAFF. Here the CDR3 DNA reads TGTGCCAGCAGTTCGACTGCGACGGTACGGCCAGCTTTCTTT.

This clone was picked up a small number of times. The V and J genes are TRBV28 and TRBJ2-3; 7 bases align to TRBD1. The CDR3 is 14 residues long. CDR1 is MDHEN and CDR2 is SYDVKM in the germline V gene. J lost 6 bases, V lost 1 base, and 4 bases had no gene match. In DNA, the CDR3 is TGTGCCAGCAGTTTATTCGGCAGGGGGGATACGCAGTATTTT. This sequence encodes CASSLFGRGDTQYF.

V usage is TRBV19 and J usage is TRBJ2-1, with 10 bases that match TRBD2. Germline CDR1 reads LNHDA; CDR2 reads SQIVND (reference sequence). The CDR3 is made up of 16 amino acids. Unmatched junction bases numbered 13, after V lost 5 bases and J lost 9 bases. CDR3: CASSLYLAGGSPEQFF. The CDR3, as DNA: TGTGCCAGTAGTCTATATTTAGCGGGAGGATCGCCTGAGCAGTTCTTC.